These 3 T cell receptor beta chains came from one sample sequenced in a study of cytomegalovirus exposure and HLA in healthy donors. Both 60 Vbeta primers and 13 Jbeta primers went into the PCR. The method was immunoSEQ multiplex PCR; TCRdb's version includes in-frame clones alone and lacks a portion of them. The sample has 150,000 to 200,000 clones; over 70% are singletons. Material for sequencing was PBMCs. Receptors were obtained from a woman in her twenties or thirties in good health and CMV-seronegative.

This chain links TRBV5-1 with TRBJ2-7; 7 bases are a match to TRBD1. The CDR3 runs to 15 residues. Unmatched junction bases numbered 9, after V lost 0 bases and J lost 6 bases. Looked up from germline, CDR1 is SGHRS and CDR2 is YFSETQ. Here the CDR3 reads CASSLEADRVSEQYF. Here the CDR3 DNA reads TGCGCCAGCAGCTTGGAGGCAGACAGGGTTTCCGAGCAGTACTTC. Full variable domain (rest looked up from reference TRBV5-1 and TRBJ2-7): KAGVTQTPRYLIKTRGQQVTLSCSPISGHRSVSWYQQTPGQGLQFLFEYFSETQRNKGNFPGRFSGRQFSNSRSEMNVSTLELGDSALYLCASSLEADRVSEQYFGPGTRLTVT.

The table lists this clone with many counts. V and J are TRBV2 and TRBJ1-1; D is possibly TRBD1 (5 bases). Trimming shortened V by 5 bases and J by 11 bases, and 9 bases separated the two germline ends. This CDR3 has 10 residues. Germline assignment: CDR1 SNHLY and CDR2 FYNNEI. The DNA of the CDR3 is TGTGCCAGCAGTCAACGACAGGCTTTCTTT. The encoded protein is CASSQRQAFF.

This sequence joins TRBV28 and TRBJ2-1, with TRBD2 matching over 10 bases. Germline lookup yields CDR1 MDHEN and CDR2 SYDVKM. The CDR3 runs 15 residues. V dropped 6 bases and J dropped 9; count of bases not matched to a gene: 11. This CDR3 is CASSTVAGGAFEQFF. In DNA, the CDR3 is TGTGCCAGCAGCACCGTAGCGGGGGGCGCGTTTGAGCAGTTCTTC.